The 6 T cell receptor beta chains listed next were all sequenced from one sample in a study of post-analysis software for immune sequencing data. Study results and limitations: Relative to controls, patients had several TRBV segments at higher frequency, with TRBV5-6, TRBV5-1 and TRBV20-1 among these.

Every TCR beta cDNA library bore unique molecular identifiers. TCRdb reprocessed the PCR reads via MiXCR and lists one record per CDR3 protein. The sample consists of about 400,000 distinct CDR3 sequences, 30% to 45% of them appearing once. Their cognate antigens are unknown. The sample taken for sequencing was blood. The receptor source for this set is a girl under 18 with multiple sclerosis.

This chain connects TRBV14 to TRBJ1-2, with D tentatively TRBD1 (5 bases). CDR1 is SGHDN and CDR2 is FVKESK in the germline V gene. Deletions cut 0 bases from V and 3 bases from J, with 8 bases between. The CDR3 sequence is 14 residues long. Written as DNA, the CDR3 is TGTGCCAGCAGCCAAGAGGCGGGGGACTATGGCTACACCTTC. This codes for CASSQEAGDYGYTF.

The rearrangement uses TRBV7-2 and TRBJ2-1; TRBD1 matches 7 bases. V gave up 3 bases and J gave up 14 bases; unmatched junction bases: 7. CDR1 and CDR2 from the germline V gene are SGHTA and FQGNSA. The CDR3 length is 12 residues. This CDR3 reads CASSFPGQRKFF. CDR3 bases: TGTGCCAGCAGCTTTCCGGGACAGCGAAAGTTCTTC.

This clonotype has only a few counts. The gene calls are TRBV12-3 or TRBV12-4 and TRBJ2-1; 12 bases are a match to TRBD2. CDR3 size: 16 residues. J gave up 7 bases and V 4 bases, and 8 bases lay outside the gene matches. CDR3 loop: CASSSQLAGGVNEQFF. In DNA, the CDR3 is TGTGCCAGCAGTTCGCAACTAGCGGGGGGTGTGAATGAGCAGTTCTTC.

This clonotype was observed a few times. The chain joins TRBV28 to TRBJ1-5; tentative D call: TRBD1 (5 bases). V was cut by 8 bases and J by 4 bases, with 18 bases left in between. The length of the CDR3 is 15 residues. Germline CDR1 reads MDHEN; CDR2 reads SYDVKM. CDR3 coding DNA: TGTGCCAGCGATACCGGGACGGAAATTAATCAGCCCCAGCATTTT. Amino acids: CASDTGTEINQPQHF.

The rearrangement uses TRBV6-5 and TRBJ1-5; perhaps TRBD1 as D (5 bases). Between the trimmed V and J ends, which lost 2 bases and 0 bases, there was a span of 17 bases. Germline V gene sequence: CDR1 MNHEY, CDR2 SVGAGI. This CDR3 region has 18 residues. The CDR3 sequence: CASSYGRGVTNSNQPQHF. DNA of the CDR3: TGTGCCAGCAGTTACGGCCGGGGGGTGACGAATAGCAATCAGCCCCAGCATTTT.

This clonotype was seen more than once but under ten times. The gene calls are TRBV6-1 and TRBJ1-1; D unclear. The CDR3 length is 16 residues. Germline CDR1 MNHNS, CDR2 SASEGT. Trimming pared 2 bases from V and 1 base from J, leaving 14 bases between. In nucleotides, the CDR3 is TGTGCCAGCAGTGAAAAGCCGATAGGGAGGAACACTGAAGCTTTCTTT. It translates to CASSEKPIGRNTEAFF.